Sequencing of this TCR beta chain was carried out in a study of blood T cell repertoires in COVID-19. Across the whole study: Material from acute and convalescent COVID-19 was sourced from the United States, Italy and Spain.

Original methodology: Amplifying reference gene primers gave estimates of nucleated cell counts. Some clones are missing from TCRdb's copy, which holds only in-frame ones; the method was immunoSEQ multiplex PCR. That table gives V, J and clone size, and the DNA gave D and trimming. In the table there are approximately 260,000 clones, 75% to 90% of which are singletons. From germline, CDR1 is SNHLY and CDR2 FYNNEI. The CDR3 is 14 amino acids. With 7 bases removed from V and 1 base from J, the gap between germline ends came to 13 bases. This TCR came from a human donor in a cohort sampled during active COVID-19. The sequenced material came from peripheral blood. The V call is TRBV2, the J call TRBJ1-2; possible D gene TRBD1, 6 bases. CDR3 loop: CASTLGQLNYGYTF. The CDR3 DNA sequence: TGTGCCAGCACCCTAGGACAGCTTAACTATGGCTACACCTTC.